This is a list of T cell receptor beta chains from one sample in a study of CD8 T cells in ankylosing spondylitis. In TCRdb, the 5' RACE reads were re-called with MiXCR into one record per CDR3 protein. The sample holds around 180,000 distinct CDR3 sequences, 15% to 20% seen once. What was sequenced was blood, either unsorted or a sorted T cell fraction (not recorded which). Receptors originate from a male donor aged 10 to 35 with ankylosing spondylitis or in good health (not recorded which). The CDR3 runs from the conserved cysteine through the conserved F or W. Each record gives: D gene, V gene, J gene, clone size, CDR3 protein, CDR3 DNA. A D gene is named only where the DNA matches it firmly. Not all rows give a size; the values are once, few, many and, for expanded clones, a class.

D gene: .
V gene: TRBV15
J gene: TRBJ2-1
clone size: many
CDR3 protein: CATSRVQYPLYYNEQFF
CDR3 DNA: TGTGCCACCAGCAGAGTCCAGTACCCCCTCTACTACAATGAGCAGTTCTTC

D gene: TRBD1
V gene: TRBV7-2
J gene: TRBJ1-1
clone size: .
CDR3 protein: CASSFPGQGGLF
CDR3 DNA: TGTGCCAGCAGCTTCCCTGGACAGGGTGGACTCTTT

D gene: .
V gene: TRBV6-5
J gene: TRBJ2-6
clone size: many
CDR3 protein: CASSSGQASGANVLTF
CDR3 DNA: TGTGCCAGCAGTTCCGGGCAGGCGTCTGGGGCCAACGTCCTGACTTTC

D gene: .
V gene: TRBV28
J gene: TRBJ2-2
clone size: few
CDR3 protein: CASKKQGTGELFF
CDR3 DNA: TGTGCCAGCAAAAAACAGGGTACCGGGGAGCTGTTTTTT

D gene: TRBD2
V gene: TRBV6-2/TRBV6-3
J gene: TRBJ2-7
clone size: many
CDR3 protein: CASSWPSGSSYEQYF
CDR3 DNA: TGTGCCAGCAGTTGGCCTAGCGGGAGCTCCTACGAGCAGTACTTC

D gene: TRBD2
V gene: TRBV29-1
J gene: TRBJ2-2
clone size: many
CDR3 protein: CSARRGGVESGELFF
CDR3 DNA: TGCAGCGCTCGTCGGGGGGGGGTGGAAAGCGGGGAGCTGTTTTTT

D gene: .
V gene: TRBV4-3
J gene: TRBJ2-3
clone size: many
CDR3 protein: CASSPRGGPDSDLSDTQYF
CDR3 DNA: TGCGCCAGCAGCCCGCGTGGGGGCCCGGATAGCGATTTATCAGATACGCAGTATTTT

D gene: .
V gene: TRBV19
J gene: TRBJ1-1
clone size: .
CDR3 protein: CASSRTGTTNTEAFF
CDR3 DNA: TGTGCCAGTAGTAGAACCGGGACAACCAACACTGAAGCTTTCTTT

D gene: TRBD2
V gene: TRBV20-1
J gene: TRBJ2-1
clone size: many
CDR3 protein: CSAKAGISYNEQFF
CDR3 DNA: TGCAGTGCAAAAGCGGGAATCTCCTACAATGAGCAGTTCTTC

D gene: .
V gene: TRBV12-3/TRBV12-4
J gene: TRBJ2-3
clone size: many
CDR3 protein: CASSLPAHTDTQYF
CDR3 DNA: TGTGCCAGCAGTTTACCGGCACACACAGATACGCAGTATTTT

D gene: .
V gene: TRBV24-1
J gene: TRBJ2-2
clone size: many
CDR3 protein: CATSALQPAGELFF
CDR3 DNA: TGTGCCACCAGTGCCTTACAGCCAGCCGGGGAGCTGTTTTTT

D gene: .
V gene: TRBV2
J gene: TRBJ2-1
clone size: many
CDR3 protein: CASSQNGNEQFF
CDR3 DNA: TGTGCCAGCAGCCAGAATGGAAATGAGCAGTTCTTC

D gene: .
V gene: TRBV4-2
J gene: TRBJ2-2
clone size: many
CDR3 protein: CASSQGGYGAGELFF
CDR3 DNA: TGTGCCAGCAGCCAAGGGGGATATGGAGCCGGGGAGCTGTTTTTT

D gene: TRBD2
V gene: TRBV20-1
J gene: TRBJ2-5
clone size: many
CDR3 protein: CSAGTSGSGWKETQYF
CDR3 DNA: TGCAGTGCTGGGACTAGCGGGAGTGGATGGAAAGAGACCCAGTACTTC

D gene: .
V gene: TRBV7-9
J gene: TRBJ2-2
clone size: many
CDR3 protein: CASRYSGSSGTGELFF
CDR3 DNA: TGTGCCAGCCGTTACAGCGGGTCATCCGGGACCGGGGAGCTGTTTTTT

D gene: .
V gene: TRBV20-1
J gene: TRBJ1-5
clone size: many
CDR3 protein: CSANPQRGGWQPQHF
CDR3 DNA: TGCAGTGCTAACCCTCAGAGGGGGGGCTGGCAGCCCCAGCATTTT

D gene: TRBD1
V gene: TRBV5-5
J gene: TRBJ2-3
clone size: many
CDR3 protein: CASTAGTGRADTQYF
CDR3 DNA: TGTGCCAGCACGGCCGGGACAGGGAGGGCAGATACGCAGTATTTT

D gene: .
V gene: TRBV20-1
J gene: TRBJ2-7
clone size: .
CDR3 protein: CSARDSIEQYF
CDR3 DNA: TGCAGTGCTAGAGATTCAATCGAGCAGTACTTC

D gene: TRBD1
V gene: TRBV27
J gene: TRBJ1-1
clone size: many
CDR3 protein: CASSSLRDRGRGTEAFF
CDR3 DNA: TGTGCCAGCAGTTCCCTGCGGGACAGGGGAAGGGGGACTGAAGCTTTCTTT

D gene: .
V gene: TRBV9
J gene: TRBJ2-3
clone size: many
CDR3 protein: CASSVVGTVSDTQYF
CDR3 DNA: TGTGCCAGCAGCGTCGTAGGTACGGTGTCAGATACGCAGTATTTT

D gene: .
V gene: TRBV7-6
J gene: TRBJ2-3
clone size: medium-sized
CDR3 protein: CASSWVRRGTQYF
CDR3 DNA: TGTGCCAGCAGCTGGGTCAGAAGGGGAACGCAGTATTTT

D gene: .
V gene: TRBV14
J gene: TRBJ2-1
clone size: many
CDR3 protein: CASSPWDGSNNEQFF
CDR3 DNA: TGTGCCAGCAGCCCCTGGGATGGAAGCAATAATGAGCAGTTCTTC

D gene: .
V gene: TRBV20-1
J gene: TRBJ2-3
clone size: .
CDR3 protein: CSAGEARSTDTQYF
CDR3 DNA: TGCAGTGCTGGGGAAGCTCGGTCCACAGATACGCAGTATTTT

D gene: .
V gene: TRBV3-1
J gene: TRBJ2-1
clone size: .
CDR3 protein: CASSQATYNEQFF
CDR3 DNA: TGTGCCAGCAGCCAAGCCACCTACAATGAGCAGTTCTTC

D gene: TRBD1
V gene: TRBV12-3/TRBV12-4
J gene: TRBJ2-7
clone size: few
CDR3 protein: CASTAGQGDEQYF
CDR3 DNA: TGTGCCAGCACGGCGGGACAGGGAGACGAGCAGTACTTC

D gene: .
V gene: TRBV14
J gene: TRBJ2-5
clone size: .
CDR3 protein: CASSQGGKYQETQYF
CDR3 DNA: TGTGCCAGCAGCCAAGGCGGAAAGTACCAAGAGACCCAGTACTTC

D gene: TRBD1
V gene: TRBV7-9
J gene: TRBJ2-7
clone size: many
CDR3 protein: CASSLEGAGMIYEQYF
CDR3 DNA: TGTGCCAGCAGCTTAGAGGGGGCAGGTATGATCTACGAGCAGTACTTC

D gene: .
V gene: TRBV7-8
J gene: TRBJ2-5
clone size: few
CDR3 protein: CASSKRNYEVQETQYF
CDR3 DNA: TGTGCCAGCAGCAAAAGGAACTACGAAGTTCAAGAGACCCAGTACTTC

D gene: .
V gene: TRBV29-1
J gene: TRBJ2-7
clone size: .
CDR3 protein: CSVAHPYEQYF
CDR3 DNA: TGCAGCGTTGCGCACCCCTACGAGCAGTACTTC

D gene: .
V gene: TRBV7-8
J gene: TRBJ2-1
clone size: many
CDR3 protein: CASSPGGYNEQFF
CDR3 DNA: TGTGCCAGCAGCCCTGGGGGCTACAATGAGCAGTTCTTC

D gene: .
V gene: TRBV2
J gene: TRBJ1-6
clone size: many
CDR3 protein: CASSDGGFGAPLHF
CDR3 DNA: TGTGCCAGCAGTGATGGCGGGTTCGGAGCACCCCTCCACTTT

D gene: TRBD1
V gene: TRBV29-1
J gene: TRBJ2-7
clone size: many
CDR3 protein: CSVAGQGAYEQYF
CDR3 DNA: TGCAGCGTTGCTGGACAGGGGGCCTACGAGCAGTACTTC

D gene: .
V gene: TRBV29-1
J gene: TRBJ2-3
clone size: many
CDR3 protein: CSVEDFRPAAQYF
CDR3 DNA: TGCAGCGTTGAAGACTTCCGACCCGCTGCGCAGTATTTT

D gene: .
V gene: TRBV10-3
J gene: TRBJ2-7
clone size: many
CDR3 protein: CAIRGLGDNLDYEQYF
CDR3 DNA: TGTGCCATCAGGGGACTGGGGGACAATCTCGACTACGAGCAGTACTTC

D gene: TRBD1
V gene: TRBV5-1
J gene: TRBJ2-7
clone size: .
CDR3 protein: CASSLATGEGYEQYF
CDR3 DNA: TGCGCCAGCAGCTTGGCGACAGGGGAAGGGTACGAGCAGTACTTC

D gene: .
V gene: TRBV20-1
J gene: TRBJ2-7
clone size: many
CDR3 protein: CSASRTVVYEQYF
CDR3 DNA: TGCAGTGCTTCTCGGACGGTTGTCTACGAGCAGTACTTC

D gene: .
V gene: TRBV7-3
J gene: TRBJ2-1
clone size: few
CDR3 protein: CASSSPGRQGINEQFF
CDR3 DNA: TGTGCCAGCAGCTCTCCGGGACGTCAGGGGATAAATGAGCAGTTCTTC

D gene: .
V gene: TRBV5-1
J gene: TRBJ2-2
clone size: many
CDR3 protein: CASSLAGRGSPGELFF
CDR3 DNA: TGCGCCAGCAGCTTGGCTGGCAGGGGATCCCCCGGGGAGCTGTTTTTT

D gene: TRBD2
V gene: TRBV10-3
J gene: TRBJ2-5
clone size: many
CDR3 protein: CAISESSGGGTLETQYF
CDR3 DNA: TGTGCCATCAGTGAGTCGAGCGGCGGGGGTACCCTGGAGACCCAGTACTTC

D gene: .
V gene: TRBV6-2/TRBV6-3
J gene: TRBJ2-1
clone size: many
CDR3 protein: CASSETGTTYNEQFF
CDR3 DNA: TGTGCCAGCAGCGAGACCGGGACCACTTACAATGAGCAGTTCTTC

D gene: .
V gene: TRBV2
J gene: TRBJ2-3
clone size: many
CDR3 protein: CASSESLNTDTQYF
CDR3 DNA: TGTGCCAGCAGTGAATCACTAAACACAGATACGCAGTATTTT

D gene: TRBD1
V gene: TRBV14
J gene: TRBJ2-2
clone size: many
CDR3 protein: CASSRNRGTNTGELFF
CDR3 DNA: TGTGCCAGCAGCCGTAACAGGGGCACGAACACCGGGGAGCTGTTTTTT

D gene: TRBD2
V gene: TRBV12-3/TRBV12-4
J gene: TRBJ2-7
clone size: many
CDR3 protein: CASKAREASYEQYF
CDR3 DNA: TGTGCCAGCAAAGCCCGGGAGGCTTCCTACGAGCAGTACTTC

D gene: TRBD2
V gene: TRBV15
J gene: TRBJ2-1
clone size: many
CDR3 protein: CATTAGGYEQFF
CDR3 DNA: TGTGCCACCACTGCGGGAGGGTATGAGCAGTTCTTC

D gene: TRBD1
V gene: TRBV2
J gene: TRBJ2-5
clone size: .
CDR3 protein: CASSEGQGETQYF
CDR3 DNA: TGTGCCAGCAGTGAAGGACAGGGGGAGACCCAGTACTTC

D gene: .
V gene: TRBV9
J gene: TRBJ1-2
clone size: many
CDR3 protein: CASSGSQENYGYTF
CDR3 DNA: TGTGCCAGCAGCGGCTCACAGGAAAACTATGGCTACACCTTC